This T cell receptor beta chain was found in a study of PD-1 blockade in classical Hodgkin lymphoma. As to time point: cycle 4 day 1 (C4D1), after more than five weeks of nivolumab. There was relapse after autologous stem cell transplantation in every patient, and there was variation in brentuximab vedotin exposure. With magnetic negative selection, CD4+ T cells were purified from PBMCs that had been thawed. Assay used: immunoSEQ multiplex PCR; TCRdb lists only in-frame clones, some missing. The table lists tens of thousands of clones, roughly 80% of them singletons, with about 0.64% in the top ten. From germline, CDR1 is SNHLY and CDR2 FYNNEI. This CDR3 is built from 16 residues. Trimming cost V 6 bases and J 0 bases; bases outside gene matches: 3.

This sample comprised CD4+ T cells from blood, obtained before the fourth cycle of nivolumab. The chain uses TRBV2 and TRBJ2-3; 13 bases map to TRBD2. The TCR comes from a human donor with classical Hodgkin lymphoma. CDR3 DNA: TGTGCCAGCAGACGGACTAGCGGGGGTAGCACAGATACGCAGTATTTT. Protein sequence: CASRRTSGGSTDTQYF.